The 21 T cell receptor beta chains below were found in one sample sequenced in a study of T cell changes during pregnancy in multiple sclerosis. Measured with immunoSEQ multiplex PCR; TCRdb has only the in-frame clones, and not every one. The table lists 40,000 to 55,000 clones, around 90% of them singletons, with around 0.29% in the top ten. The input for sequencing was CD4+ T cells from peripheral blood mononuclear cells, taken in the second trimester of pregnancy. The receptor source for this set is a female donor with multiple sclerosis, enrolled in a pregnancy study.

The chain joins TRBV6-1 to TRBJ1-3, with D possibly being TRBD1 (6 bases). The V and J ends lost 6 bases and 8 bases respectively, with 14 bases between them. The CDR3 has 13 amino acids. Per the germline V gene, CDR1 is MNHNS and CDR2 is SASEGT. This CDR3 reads CASSPRGLYTIYF. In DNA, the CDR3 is TGTGCCAGCAGCCCCAGGGGATTGTACACCATATATTTT.

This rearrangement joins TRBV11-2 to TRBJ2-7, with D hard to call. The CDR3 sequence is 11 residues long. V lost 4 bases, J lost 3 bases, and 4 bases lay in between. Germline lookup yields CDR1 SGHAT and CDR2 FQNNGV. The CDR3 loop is CASSYYYEQYF. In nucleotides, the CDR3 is TGTGCCAGCAGCTATTACTACGAGCAGTACTTC.

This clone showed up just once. The CDR3 spells CASSLRLAGGTPYNEQFF. DNA for the CDR3: TGTGCCAGCAGCTTAAGACTAGCGGGGGGAACCCCTTACAATGAGCAGTTCTTC. This chain links TRBV13 with TRBJ2-1; 13 nucleotides agree with TRBD2. Per germline, CDR1 PRHDT and CDR2 FYEKMQ (reference sequence). The V segment lost 2 bases and the J segment 4 bases; nucleotides outside the gene matches: 8. The CDR3 is made up of 18 amino acids.

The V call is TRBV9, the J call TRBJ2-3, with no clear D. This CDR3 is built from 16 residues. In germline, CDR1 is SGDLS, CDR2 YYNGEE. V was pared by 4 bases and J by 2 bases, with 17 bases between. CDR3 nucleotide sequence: TGTGCCAGCAGCCCTTCCCCAGGTGCCTTCACAGATACGCAGTATTTT. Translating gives CASSPSPGAFTDTQYF.

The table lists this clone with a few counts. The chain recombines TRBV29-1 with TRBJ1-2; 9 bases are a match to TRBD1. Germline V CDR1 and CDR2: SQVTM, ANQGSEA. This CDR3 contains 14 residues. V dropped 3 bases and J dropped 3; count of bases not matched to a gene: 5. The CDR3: CSVEGGDRDYGYTF. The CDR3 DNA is TGCAGCGTTGAGGGGGGGGACAGGGACTATGGCTACACCTTC.

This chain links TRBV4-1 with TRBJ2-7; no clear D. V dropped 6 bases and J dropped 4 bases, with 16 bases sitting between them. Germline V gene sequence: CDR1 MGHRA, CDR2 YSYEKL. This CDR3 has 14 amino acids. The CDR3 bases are TGCGCCAGCAGGGAGACTTTCGGGTTATACGAGCAGTACTTC. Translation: CASRETFGLYEQYF.

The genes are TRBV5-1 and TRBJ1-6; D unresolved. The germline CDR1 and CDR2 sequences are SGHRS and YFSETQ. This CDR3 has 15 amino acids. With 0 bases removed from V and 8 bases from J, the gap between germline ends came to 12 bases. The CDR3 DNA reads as TGCGCCAGCAGCTTGGAGGGAGTAGGAGATTCACCCCTCCACTTT. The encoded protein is CASSLEGVGDSPLHF.

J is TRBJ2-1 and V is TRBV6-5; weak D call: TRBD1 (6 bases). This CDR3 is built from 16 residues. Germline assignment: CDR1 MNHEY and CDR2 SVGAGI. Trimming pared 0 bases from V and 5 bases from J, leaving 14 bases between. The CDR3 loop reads CASSYSDSLGDNEQFF. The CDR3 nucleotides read TGTGCCAGCAGTTACTCGGACAGCCTGGGGGACAATGAGCAGTTCTTC.

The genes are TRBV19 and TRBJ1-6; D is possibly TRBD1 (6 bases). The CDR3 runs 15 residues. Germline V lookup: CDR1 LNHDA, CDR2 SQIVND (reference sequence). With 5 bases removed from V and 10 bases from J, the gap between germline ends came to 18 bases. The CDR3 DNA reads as TGTGCCAGTAGTTCCCCAGGGGTGATGGGATCACCCCTCCACTTT. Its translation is CASSSPGVMGSPLHF.

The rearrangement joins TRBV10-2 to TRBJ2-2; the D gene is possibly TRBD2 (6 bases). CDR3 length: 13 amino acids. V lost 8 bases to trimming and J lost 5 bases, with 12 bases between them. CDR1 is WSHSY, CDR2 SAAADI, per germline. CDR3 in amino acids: CASGDFFTGELFF. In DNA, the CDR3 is TGCGCCAGCGGGGACTTTTTTACCGGGGAGCTGTTTTTT.

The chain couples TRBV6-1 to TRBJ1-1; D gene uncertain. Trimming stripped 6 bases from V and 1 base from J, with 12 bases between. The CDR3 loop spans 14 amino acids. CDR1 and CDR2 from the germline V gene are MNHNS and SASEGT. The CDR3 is CASSPTSTNTEAFF. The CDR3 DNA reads TGTGCCAGCAGCCCGACAAGTACGAACACTGAAGCTTTCTTT.

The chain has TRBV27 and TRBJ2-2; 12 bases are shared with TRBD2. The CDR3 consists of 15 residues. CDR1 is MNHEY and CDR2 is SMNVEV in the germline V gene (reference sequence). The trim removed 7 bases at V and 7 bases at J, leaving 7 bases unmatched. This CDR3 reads CASTGLAGFYGELFF. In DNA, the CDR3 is TGTGCCAGCACCGGACTAGCGGGGTTTTACGGGGAGCTGTTTTTT.

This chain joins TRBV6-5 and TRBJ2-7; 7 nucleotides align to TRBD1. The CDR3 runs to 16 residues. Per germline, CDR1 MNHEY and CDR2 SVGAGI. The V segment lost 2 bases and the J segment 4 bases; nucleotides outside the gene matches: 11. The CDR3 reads CASSYGRLGQLYEQYF. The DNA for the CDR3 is TGTGCCAGCAGTTACGGACGTTTGGGACAGTTATACGAGCAGTACTTC.

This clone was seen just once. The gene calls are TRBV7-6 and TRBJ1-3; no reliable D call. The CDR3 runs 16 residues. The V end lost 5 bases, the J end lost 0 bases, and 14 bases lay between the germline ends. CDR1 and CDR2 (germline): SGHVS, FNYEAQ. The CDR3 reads CASSPRDFGSGNTIYF. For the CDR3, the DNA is TGTGCCAGCAGCCCCCGGGATTTTGGCTCTGGAAACACCATATATTTT.

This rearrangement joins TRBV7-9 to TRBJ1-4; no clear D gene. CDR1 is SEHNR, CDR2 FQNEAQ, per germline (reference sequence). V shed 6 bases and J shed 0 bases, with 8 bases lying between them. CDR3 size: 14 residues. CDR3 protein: CASRGLATNEKLFF. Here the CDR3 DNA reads TGTGCCAGCAGGGGCCTCGCAACTAATGAAAAACTGTTTTTT.

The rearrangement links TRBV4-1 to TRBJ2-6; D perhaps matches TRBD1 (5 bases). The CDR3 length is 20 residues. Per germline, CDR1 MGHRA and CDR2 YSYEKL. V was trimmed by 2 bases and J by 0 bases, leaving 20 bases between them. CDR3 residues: CASSQYTEGELVSGANVLTF. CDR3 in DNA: TGCGCCAGCAGCCAATACACGGAAGGGGAACTCGTCTCTGGGGCCAACGTCCTGACTTTC.

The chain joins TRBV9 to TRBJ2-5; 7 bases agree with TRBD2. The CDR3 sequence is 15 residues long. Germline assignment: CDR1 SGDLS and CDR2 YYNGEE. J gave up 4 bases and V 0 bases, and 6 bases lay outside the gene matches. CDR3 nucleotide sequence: TGTGCCAGCAGCGTAGGGGGGGGGACGGGAGAGACCCAGTACTTC. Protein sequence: CASSVGGGTGETQYF.

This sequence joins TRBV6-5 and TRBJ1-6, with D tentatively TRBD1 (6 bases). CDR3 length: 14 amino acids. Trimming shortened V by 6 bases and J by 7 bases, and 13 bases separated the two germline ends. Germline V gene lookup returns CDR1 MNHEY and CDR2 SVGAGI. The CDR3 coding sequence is TGTGCCAGCAGAAGGCCAGGGGACAATTCACCCCTCCACTTT. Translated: CASRRPGDNSPLHF.

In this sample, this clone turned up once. CDR3 sequence (DNA): TGCGCCAGCAGCTTGGCGGTAGTAAACACCGGGGAGCTGTTTTTT. Residues: CASSLAVVNTGELFF. The V gene is TRBV5-1, the J gene TRBJ2-2; D is uncertain. V gave up 0 bases and J gave up 2 bases, with 8 bases separating them. The CDR3 sequence is 15 residues long. CDR1 and CDR2 (germline): SGHRS, YFSETQ.

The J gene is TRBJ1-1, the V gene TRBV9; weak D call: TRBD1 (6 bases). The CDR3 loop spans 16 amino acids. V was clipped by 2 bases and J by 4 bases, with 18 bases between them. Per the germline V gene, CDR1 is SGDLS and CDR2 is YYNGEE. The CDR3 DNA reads TGTGCCAGCAGCGTCCCCAAGGGGACAACTCCCACTGAAGCTTTCTTT. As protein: CASSVPKGTTPTEAFF.

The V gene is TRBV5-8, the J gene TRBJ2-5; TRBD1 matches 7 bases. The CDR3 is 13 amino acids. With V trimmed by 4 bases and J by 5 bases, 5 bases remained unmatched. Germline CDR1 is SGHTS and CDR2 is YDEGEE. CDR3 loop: CASSRDRAETQYF. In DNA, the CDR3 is TGTGCCAGCAGCCGTGACAGGGCGGAGACCCAGTACTTC.